Following are 18 T cell receptor beta chains from one sample sequenced in a study of T cells after yellow fever vaccination (dated by TCRdb to about 2019). Library method: 5' RACE. Sequencing used an Illumina HiSeq 2500. TCRdb reprocessing: public reads trimmed at Q25 with fastp, clones called with MiXCR, in-frame beta chains kept. Merged by CDR3 protein, the rows form single entries marked with the most common genes and DNA. For this sample there are about 400,000 distinct CDR3 sequences; around a tenth appear just once. The top ten clones comprise around 19% of the sample. The sample's treatment or condition label, in plain terms: live attenuated yellow fever vaccine strain. The specimen was PBMCs, collected on the day of the first yellow fever vaccination. The origin of the receptors is a man between 18 and 29 years old who received the YFV17D yellow fever vaccine.

The CDR3 here is CASSLEGQHTQYF. CDR3 bases: TGTGCCAGCAGTTTGGAGGGGCAGCATACGCAGTATTTT. V and J are TRBV12-3 or TRBV12-4 and TRBJ2-3; possible D gene TRBD2, 6 bases. CDR3 length: 13 amino acids. Deletions cut 3 bases from V and 7 bases from J, with 11 bases between.

This sequence joins TRBV20-1 and TRBJ2-7; tentatively, D is TRBD1 or TRBD2 (6 bases each). This CDR3 is built from 13 residues. With 6 bases removed from V and 2 bases from J, the gap between germline ends came to 14 bases. Germline lookup yields CDR1 DFQATT and CDR2 SNEGSKA (reference sequence). The CDR3 sequence: CSALVGGPYEQYV. CDR3 nucleotides: TGCAGTGCACTCGTTGGGGGGCCCTACGAGCAGTACGTC.

This clonotype was seen a handful of times. The chain carries TRBV2 and TRBJ2-3; D gene ambiguous. CDR1 and CDR2 from the germline V gene are SNHLY and FYNNEI. The V end was cut by 0 bases, the J end by 1 base, with 11 bases between. The CDR3 is made up of 16 amino acids. The DNA for the CDR3 is TGTGCCAGCAGTGAAGCATGGCGGATCGGCACAGATACGCAGTATTTT. Amino acids: CASSEAWRIGTDTQYF.

This chain links TRBV20-1 with TRBJ2-6, with 7 bases fitting TRBD2. Germline V lookup: CDR1 DFQATT, CDR2 SNEGSKA (reference sequence). Trimming took 3 bases from V and 3 from J; bases not matched to a gene: 8. The CDR3 spans 16 residues. DNA of the CDR3: TGCAGTGCTAGGGGCGAGCGGGGAGGTGGGGCCAACGTCCTGACTTTC. This sequence encodes CSARGERGGGANVLTF.

This clonotype occurred a few times. The chain couples TRBV6-5 to TRBJ2-5; 9 bases are a match to TRBD2. CDR3 size: 16 residues. Germline V CDR1 and CDR2: MNHEY, SVGAGI. The ends lost 0 bases at V and 6 bases at J; junction bases unmatched: 8. The CDR3 protein is CASSYSGRGGLKTQYF. The CDR3 DNA sequence: TGTGCCAGCAGTTACTCTGGGCGGGGGGGCTTAAAGACCCAGTACTTC.

The chain couples TRBV12-3 or TRBV12-4 to TRBJ1-6; D is possibly TRBD1 (6 bases). This CDR3 has 15 residues. Trimming left V 5 bases short and J 7 bases short, with 15 bases between. The CDR3 nucleotides are TGTGCCAGCAGTATACTCGGTCAGGGGAATTCACCCCTCCACTTT. This sequence encodes CASSILGQGNSPLHF.

This chain links TRBV6-5 with TRBJ2-7; D possibly corresponds to TRBD1 (6 bases). The CDR3 runs 12 residues. V gave up 6 bases and J gave up 3 bases, with 9 bases separating them. Germline CDR1 MNHEY, CDR2 SVGAGI. This CDR3 is CASRQGGYEQYF. For the CDR3, the DNA is TGTGCCAGCAGACAGGGTGGCTACGAGCAGTACTTC.

This clonotype was picked up a small number of times. The chain is built from TRBV4-2 and TRBJ2-1; D is ambiguous. The CDR3 is made up of 12 amino acids. V was shortened by 1 base and J by 6 bases, with 4 bases between the two germline ends. Per germline, CDR1 LGHNA and CDR2 YNFKEQ. The CDR3 DNA reads as TGTGCCAGCAGCCAAGTGGGCAATGAGCAGTTCTTC. Protein sequence: CASSQVGNEQFF.

The CDR3 is CASRRTGEHYGYTF. The CDR3 nucleotides are TGTGCCAGCAGACGGACAGGGGAACACTATGGCTACACCTTC. V gene TRBV12-3 or TRBV12-4 combines with J gene TRBJ1-2; 9 nucleotides align to TRBD1. CDR3 length equals 14 residues. The V and J ends lost 6 bases and 3 bases, in that order; junction bases with no gene match: 5.

The sample holds many counts of this clonotype. The chain joins TRBV6-5 to TRBJ2-3; tentatively, D is TRBD1 (5 bases). The ends were cut back, 2 bases at V and 4 bases at J, with 13 bases in the middle. The CDR3 is 15 residues long. CDR1 is MNHEY, CDR2 SVGAGI, per germline. The DNA for the CDR3 is TGTGCCAGCAGTTACACCCCGACAGTTTCAGATACGCAGTATTTT. This encodes CASSYTPTVSDTQYF.

This clonotype was counted a few times. The chain couples TRBV7-6 to TRBJ2-2, with D tentatively TRBD2 (6 bases). Germline CDR1 and CDR2: SGHVS and FNYEAQ. This CDR3 has 16 residues. The V end lost 0 bases, the J end lost 1 base, and 9 bases lay between the germline ends. CDR3 protein: CASSLAQGGNTGELFF. The CDR3 nucleotides read TGTGCCAGCAGCTTAGCCCAGGGAGGGAACACCGGGGAGCTGTTTTTT.

This clonotype has more than one count but fewer than ten. This chain joins TRBV20-1 and TRBJ2-3; TRBD2 might be the D (7 bases). CDR3 length: 15 amino acids. CDR1 is DFQATT and CDR2 is SNEGSKA in the germline V gene (reference sequence). V lost 5 bases, J lost 5 bases, and 20 bases lay in between. For the CDR3, the DNA is TGCAGTGCTGTCCTCGGGCGGGGGACACGAGATACGCAGTATTTT. Translation: CSAVLGRGTRDTQYF.

At least ten counts were recorded for this clonotype. The gene calls are TRBV11-2 and TRBJ2-4; the match to TRBD1 covers 7 bases. The V segment lost 1 base and the J segment 1 base; nucleotides outside the gene matches: 13. Germline V gene lookup returns CDR1 SGHAT and CDR2 FQNNGV. CDR3 length: 19 amino acids. CDR3 amino acids: CASSLGGRGTMLAKNIQYF. The DNA for the CDR3 is TGTGCCAGCAGCTTAGGAGGCAGGGGGACCATGTTGGCCAAAAACATTCAGTACTTC.

This clonotype was counted only a few times. This sequence joins TRBV18 and TRBJ2-1; no clear D gene. The CDR3 consists of 16 residues. V dropped 3 bases and J dropped 3 bases, with 15 bases sitting between them. From germline, CDR1 is KGHSH and CDR2 LQKENI. The CDR3 DNA is TGTGCCAGCTCACCCGTCCTCGCGGAAATCTACAATGAGCAGTTCTTC. Protein sequence: CASSPVLAEIYNEQFF.

The V and J genes are TRBV5-1 and TRBJ2-1, with 7 bases fitting TRBD1. V shed 3 bases and J 8 bases; nucleotides not matched to a gene: 11. Looked up from germline, CDR1 is SGHRS and CDR2 is YFSETQ. This CDR3 has 15 residues. The chain's CDR3 is CASSSTGSAPHEQFF. CDR3 bases: TGCGCCAGCAGCTCGACAGGGTCCGCCCCCCATGAGCAGTTCTTC. The variable domain in full, completed from reference TRBV5-1 and TRBJ2-1, reads KAGVTQTPRYLIKTRGQQVTLSCSPISGHRSVSWYQQTPGQGLQFLFEYFSETQRNKGNFPGRFSGRQFSNSRSEMNVSTLELGDSALYLCASSSTGSAPHEQFFGPGTRLTVL.

The table lists this clonotype with a few counts. V is TRBV9 and J is TRBJ2-5, with TRBD2 matching 10 bases. The trim removed 0 bases at V and 4 bases at J, leaving 3 bases unmatched. CDR1 and CDR2 (germline): SGDLS, YYNGEE. The CDR3 consists of 15 residues. CDR3 amino acids: CASSVEPSGGETQYF. The CDR3 DNA reads as TGTGCCAGCAGCGTAGAGCCTAGCGGGGGAGAGACCCAGTACTTC. Using reference TRBV9 and TRBJ2-5 for the parts outside the CDR3, the full variable domain is DSGVTQTPKHLITATGQRVTLRCSPRSGDLSVYWYQQSLDQGLQFLIQYYNGEERAKGNILERFSAQQFPDLHSELNLSSLELGDSALYFCASSVEPSGGETQYFGPGTRLLVL.

This clonotype occurred a few times. The gene calls are TRBV7-2 and TRBJ1-2; weak D call: TRBD1 (6 bases). There are 14 residues in the CDR3. V gave up 5 bases and J gave up 7 bases, with 17 bases separating them. The germline V gene encodes CDR1 SGHTA and CDR2 FQGNSA. CDR3 sequence (DNA): TGTGCCAGCAGCCCCCGACAGGCCCAGGCTGGCTACACCTTC. It encodes CASSPRQAQAGYTF.

V and J are TRBV12-3 or TRBV12-4 and TRBJ2-1; 7 bases match TRBD2. The CDR3 is 15 residues long. J lost 5 bases, V lost 6 bases, and 10 bases had no gene match. CDR3 sequence reads: CASSPREGGNNEQFF. In DNA form, the CDR3 reads TGTGCCAGCAGCCCCAGGGAGGGCGGTAACAATGAGCAGTTCTTC.